A single sample is the source of the 22 T cell receptor beta chains below, sequenced in a study of cytomegalovirus exposure and HLA in healthy donors (dated by TCRdb to the late 2010s). The method behind the library was the immunoSEQ multiplex PCR assay. For the multiplex PCR, a mixture combining 60 forward primers for TCR Vbeta segments and 13 reverse primers for TCR Jbeta segments was used. TCRdb provides this immuneACCESS table in a form limited to in-frame rearrangements. Some clones are lacking; in checked studies, under half of them reflect an unresolved V gene, and why the rest are absent is not known. Within this sample are some 140,000 clones, with 60% to 80% of them counted one time only. Around 2.2% of the sample is held by the ten biggest clonotypes. Material for sequencing was PBMCs. The receptors stem from a man aged 25 to 45 in good health and CMV-seronegative.

The chain uses TRBV5-1 and TRBJ2-7, with 8 bases fitting TRBD2. The V gene's germline CDR1 is SGHRS and CDR2 YFSETQ. The J segment lost 6 bases and the V segment lost 0 bases, leaving 2 bases of the junction unmatched. This CDR3 region has 13 residues. The CDR3 bases are TGCGCCAGCAGCTTGGGACTAGCGCGCGAGCAGTACTTC. This translates into CASSLGLAREQYF.

In this sample, this clone turned up a few times. The chain has TRBV6-1 and TRBJ2-6; 9 bases fit TRBD1. CDR1 MNHNS and CDR2 SASEGT come from the germline V gene. J gave up 9 bases and V 5 bases, and 5 bases lay outside the gene matches. There are 14 residues in the CDR3. The CDR3 region is CASSPGQGVNVLTF. Written as DNA, the CDR3 is TGTGCCAGCAGTCCGGGACAGGGAGTCAACGTCCTGACTTTC.

J is TRBJ2-5 and V is TRBV7-2; tentative D call: TRBD1 (6 bases). The J call is uncertain, as TRBJ2-7 better fits the DNA end. This CDR3 has 15 amino acids. CDR1 SGHTA and CDR2 FQGNSA come from the germline V gene. The CDR3 region is CASSRTELNSYEQYF. The CDR3 coding sequence is TGTGCCAGCAGCAGGACAGAGTTAAACTCCTACGAGCAGTACTTC.

The chain links TRBV6-5 to TRBJ1-5; no clear D gene. From germline, CDR1 is MNHEY and CDR2 SVGAGI. The V end was cut by 6 bases, the J end by 2 bases, with 8 bases between. This CDR3 is built from 13 residues. This CDR3 is CASSPQGNQPQHF. In DNA, the CDR3 is TGTGCCAGCAGCCCTCAGGGCAATCAGCCCCAGCATTTT.

The rearrangement uses TRBV2 and TRBJ2-3, with D possibly matching TRBD1 (5 bases). The CDR3 loop spans 15 amino acids. V was pared by 5 bases and J by 0 bases, with 12 bases between. Germline assignment: CDR1 SNHLY and CDR2 FYNNEI. The CDR3 region is CASSSDSYSTDTQYF. As DNA, the CDR3 is TGTGCCAGCAGTTCAGACAGTTATAGCACAGATACGCAGTATTTT.

The chain uses TRBV28 and TRBJ2-3, with 8 bases identical to TRBD2. The CDR3 consists of 15 residues. CDR1 is MDHEN, CDR2 SYDVKM, per germline. With V trimmed by 3 bases and J by 3 bases, 5 bases remained unmatched. The CDR3 is CASSFPAGVTDTQYF. The CDR3 coding sequence is TGTGCCAGCAGTTTCCCAGCGGGAGTAACAGATACGCAGTATTTT.

The V call is TRBV6-6, the J call TRBJ2-7; 8 positions match TRBD2. Trimming took 8 bases from V and 3 from J; bases not matched to a gene: 9. The CDR3 runs to 14 residues. The germline CDR1 and CDR2 sequences are MNHNY and SVGAGI (reference sequence). As DNA, the CDR3 is TGTGCCAGCGATCTGGGACTAGGCATCTACGAGCAGTACTTC. Amino acid sequence: CASDLGLGIYEQYF.

The rearrangement uses TRBV21-1 and TRBJ1-2. TRBV21-1 is tagged as a pseudogene. The CDR3 has 16 residues. In nucleotides, the CDR3 is TGTGCCAGCAGCCACTCAGGAGGGTGGAAAATCTATGGCTACACCTTC. It yields the protein CASSHSGGWKIYGYTF.

The chain is built from TRBV7-9 and TRBJ2-5; 8 positions match TRBD1. Germline V gene sequence: CDR1 SEHNR, CDR2 FQNEAQ (reference sequence). V lost 1 base, J lost 5 bases, and 6 bases stayed unmatched. The CDR3 spans 15 residues. This CDR3 is CASSLGDRLFETQYF. CDR3 DNA: TGTGCCAGCAGCTTAGGGGACAGGTTATTTGAGACCCAGTACTTC.

The V call is TRBV7-2, the J call TRBJ1-1; D unclear. The CDR3 has 14 residues. With 6 bases removed from V and 3 bases from J, the gap between germline ends came to 14 bases. Germline V gives CDR1 SGHTA, CDR2 FQGNSA. Here the CDR3 DNA reads TGTGCCAGCAGTTTAAGCGGGTGGGACACTGAAGCTTTCTTT. This translates into CASSLSGWDTEAFF.

The chain combines TRBV27 with TRBJ2-5; 11 bases align to TRBD2. The J call is uncertain, as TRBJ2-7 better fits the DNA end. This CDR3 region has 15 residues. The germline gives CDR1 MNHEY, CDR2 SMNVEV (reference sequence). CDR3 sequence: CASSLSTSGIHEQYF. CDR3 bases: TGTGCCAGCAGTTTATCGACTAGCGGGATCCACGAGCAGTACTTC.

This clone has just one count. This chain connects TRBV7-9 to TRBJ2-7, with D perhaps TRBD1 (5 bases). Trimming took 2 bases from V and 5 from J, leaving 10 bases between them. CDR3 length: 13 amino acids. CDR1 is SEHNR and CDR2 is FQNEAQ in the germline V gene (reference sequence). CDR3 in amino acids: CASSLSGNNEQYF. As DNA, the CDR3 is TGTGCCAGCAGCTTATCAGGGAACAACGAGCAGTACTTC.

This clone was recorded only once. The chain recombines TRBV7-2 with TRBJ1-1, with D perhaps matching TRBD1 (5 bases). The germline V gene has CDR1 SGHTA and CDR2 FQGNSA. The V end lost 10 bases, the J end lost 0 bases, and 12 bases lay between the germline ends. This CDR3 contains 13 residues. The DNA of the CDR3 is TGTGCCAACAGAGGGGCGGTGAACACTGAAGCTTTCTTT. Translated, it gives CANRGAVNTEAFF.

The V gene is TRBV28, the J gene TRBJ1-2, with D hard to call. Germline values: CDR1 MDHEN, CDR2 SYDVKM. The V end was cut by 6 bases, the J end by 7 bases, with 24 bases between. The CDR3 runs to 16 residues. In DNA form, the CDR3 reads TGTGCCAGCAGAATTGGAGGACTTACCCCTCGGGCTGGCTACACCTTC. Protein product: CASRIGGLTPRAGYTF.

The V call is TRBV29-1, the J call TRBJ2-5; 9 nucleotides match TRBD2. The J call may be in error: the DNA end matches TRBJ2-7 better. Per the germline V gene, CDR1 is SQVTM and CDR2 is ANQGSEA. This CDR3 is built from 13 residues. CDR3 protein: CSVVLAGSYEQYF. CDR3 nucleotides: TGCAGCGTTGTACTAGCGGGCTCATACGAGCAGTACTTC.

The V gene is TRBV11-3, the J gene TRBJ2-7, with D maybe TRBD1 (5 bases). CDR1 and CDR2 (germline): SGHNT, YENEEA. Deletions cut 4 bases from V and 4 bases from J, with 11 bases between. The CDR3 sequence is 13 residues long. CDR3 DNA sequence: TGTGCCAGCAGCTCCCTAGACAGTTACGAGCAGTACTTC. As protein: CASSSLDSYEQYF.

The genes are TRBV7-9 and TRBJ2-7; TRBD2 matches at 14 bases. Trimming removed 4 bases from V and 6 bases from J; junction bases left unmatched: 5. Germline V gene sequence: CDR1 SEHNR, CDR2 FQNEAQ (reference sequence). The CDR3 loop spans 15 amino acids. This CDR3 is CASSSRTSGRTEQYF. In DNA, the CDR3 is TGTGCCAGCAGCTCCCGGACTAGCGGGAGGACCGAGCAGTACTTC. Supplemented by reference TRBV7-9 and TRBJ2-7, the full variable domain reads DTGVSQNPRHKITKRGQNVTFRCDPISEHNRLYWYRQTLGQGPEFLTYFQNEAQLEKSRLLSDRFSAERPKGSFSTLEIQRTEQGDSAMYLCASSSRTSGRTEQYFGPGTRLTVT.

V is TRBV7-2 and J is TRBJ2-3; 9 bases are a match to TRBD1. There are 15 residues in the CDR3. J gave up 2 bases and V 3 bases, and 3 bases lay outside the gene matches. Germline CDR1 reads SGHTA; CDR2 reads FQGNSA. The CDR3 DNA follows: TGTGCCAGCAGCTTGGGACAGGGATCCACAGATACGCAGTATTTT. Residues: CASSLGQGSTDTQYF.

J is TRBJ1-1 and V is TRBV30, with D hard to call. The germline V gene has CDR1 GTSNPN and CDR2 SVGIG (reference sequence). The CDR3 loop spans 13 amino acids. Deletions cut 0 bases from V and 3 bases from J, with 8 bases between. CDR3 residues: CAWSVLEDTEAFF. DNA of the CDR3: TGTGCCTGGAGTGTACTCGAGGACACTGAAGCTTTCTTT.

The rearrangement joins TRBV28 to TRBJ2-7; no clear D gene. Germline-derived CDR1 and CDR2 are MDHEN and SYDVKM. Trimming removed 1 base from V and 4 bases from J, with 8 bases in between. The CDR3 spans 13 residues. The CDR3 bases are TGTGCCAGCAGTTTATCCAGGCCTTACGAGCAGTACTTC. It codes for CASSLSRPYEQYF.

The chain carries TRBV10-1 and TRBJ2-1; possibly TRBD2 for D (6 bases). V lost 5 bases to trimming and J lost 4 bases, with 21 bases between them. Germline CDR1 and CDR2: WNHNN and SYGVQD (reference sequence). The CDR3 spans 17 residues. The CDR3 sequence is CASSLDSEGRGYNEQFF. The CDR3 DNA sequence: TGCGCCAGCAGTCTTGACAGCGAAGGCCGGGGGTACAATGAGCAGTTCTTC.

The chain employs TRBV19 and TRBJ2-7, with 8 bases lining up with TRBD2. The germline V gene has CDR1 LNHDA and CDR2 SQIVND (reference sequence). The CDR3 covers 15 residues. V trimming: 6 bases; J trimming: 3 bases; junction bases outside the gene matches: 10. This chain's CDR3 is CASSLTAGGGYEQYF. CDR3 nucleotide sequence: TGTGCCAGTAGCCTGACTGCGGGGGGAGGCTACGAGCAGTACTTC.